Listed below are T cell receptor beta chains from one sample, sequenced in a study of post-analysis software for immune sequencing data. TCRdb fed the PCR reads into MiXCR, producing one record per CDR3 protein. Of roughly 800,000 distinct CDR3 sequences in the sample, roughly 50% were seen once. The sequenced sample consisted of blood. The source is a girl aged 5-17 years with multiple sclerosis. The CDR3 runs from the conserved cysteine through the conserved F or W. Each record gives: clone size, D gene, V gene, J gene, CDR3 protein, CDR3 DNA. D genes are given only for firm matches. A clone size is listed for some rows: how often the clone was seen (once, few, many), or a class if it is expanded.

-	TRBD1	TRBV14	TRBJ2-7	CASRRTGGNYEQYF	TGTGCCAGCAGACGGACAGGGGGCAATTACGAGCAGTACTTC
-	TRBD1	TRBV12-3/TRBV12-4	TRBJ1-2	CASRPAEGAVDGYTF	TGTGCCAGCAGGCCCGCGGAGGGGGCTGTTGATGGCTACACCTTC
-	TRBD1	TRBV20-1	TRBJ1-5	CSAPLGQGSGQPQHF	TGCAGTGCGCCTTTGGGACAGGGGTCGGGTCAGCCCCAGCATTTT
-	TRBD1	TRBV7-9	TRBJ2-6	CASSPRDRRGANVLTF	TGTGCCAGCAGCCCCAGGGACAGAAGGGGGGCCAACGTCCTGACTTTC
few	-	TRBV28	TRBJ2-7	CASSPGYTEQYF	TGTGCCAGCAGTCCCGGATATACCGAGCAGTACTTC
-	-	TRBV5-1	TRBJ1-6	CASSLDRVRNSPLHF	TGCGCCAGCAGCTTGGACAGGGTGAGGAATTCACCCCTCCACTTT
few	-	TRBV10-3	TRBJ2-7	CAISPGQTATYEQYF	TGTGCCATCAGTCCAGGACAGACCGCTACCTACGAGCAGTACTTC
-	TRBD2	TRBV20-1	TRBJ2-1	CSAARAPEGLAGVYNEQFF	TGCAGTGCCGCTAGAGCTCCCGAGGGACTAGCGGGTGTGTACAATGAGCAGTTCTTC
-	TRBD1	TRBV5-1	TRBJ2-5	CASSLDRADRGETQYF	TGCGCCAGCAGCTTGGACCGGGCAGACAGGGGAGAGACCCAGTACTTC
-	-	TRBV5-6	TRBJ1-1	CASSSLSGRQNTEAFF	TGTGCCAGCAGCTCCTTGTCGGGACGGCAGAACACTGAAGCTTTCTTT
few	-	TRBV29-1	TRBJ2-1	CSGEGGAGSSYNEQFF	TGCAGCGGGGAAGGGGGAGCGGGAAGTTCCTACAATGAGCAGTTCTTC
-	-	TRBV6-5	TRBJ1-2	CASSYSTPSQGGYTF	TGTGCCAGCAGTTACTCAACGCCGAGCCAGGGGGGCTACACCTTC
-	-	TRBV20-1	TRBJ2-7	CSANHQDPQYF	TGCAGTGCTAATCATCAGGACCCCCAGTACTTC
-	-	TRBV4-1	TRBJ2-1	CASSLTAPFFDNEQFF	TGCGCCAGCAGCCTTACAGCGCCCTTTTTCGACAATGAGCAGTTCTTC
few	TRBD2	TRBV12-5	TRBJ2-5	CASGLNPAGTSNEQYF	TGTGCTAGTGGTTTGAATCCGGCAGGGACTAGCAATGAGCAGTACTTC
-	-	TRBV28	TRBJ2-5	CASSLWDTEKTQYF	TGTGCCAGCAGTTTGTGGGACACTGAAAAGACCCAGTACTTC
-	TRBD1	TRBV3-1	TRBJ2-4	CASSPAGTGGARYF	TGTGCCAGCAGCCCCGCCGGGACAGGGGGCGCGAGGTACTTC
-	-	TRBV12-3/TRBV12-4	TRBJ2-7	CASSHDTYEQYF	TGTGCCAGCAGTCACGATACCTACGAGCAGTACTTC
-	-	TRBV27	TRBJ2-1	CASSLVSGGGAYNEQFF	TGTGCCAGCAGTTTAGTATCGGGGGGCGGAGCTTACAATGAGCAGTTCTTC
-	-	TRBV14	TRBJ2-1	CASSQGGRQGRASYNEQFF	TGTGCCAGCAGCCAAGGGGGCCGACAGGGGAGGGCCTCCTACAATGAGCAGTTCTTC
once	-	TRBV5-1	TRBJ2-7	CASSLFGSPYEQYF	TGCGCCAGCAGCTTGTTTGGGTCCCCCTACGAGCAGTACTTC
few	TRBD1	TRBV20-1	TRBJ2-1	CSAGPTQGTTYNEQFF	TGCAGTGCTGGACCCACACAGGGGACCACCTACAATGAGCAGTTCTTC
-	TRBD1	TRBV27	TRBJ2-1	CASSSDRGITDEQFF	TGTGCCAGCAGTTCGGACAGGGGAATTACGGATGAGCAGTTCTTC
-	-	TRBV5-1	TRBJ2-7	CASSQGHNSYEQYF	TGCGCCAGCAGTCAGGGACATAACTCCTACGAGCAGTACTTC
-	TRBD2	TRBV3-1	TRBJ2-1	CASSQRLAGGYEQFF	TGTGCCAGCAGCCAACGACTAGCGGGAGGTTATGAGCAGTTCTTC
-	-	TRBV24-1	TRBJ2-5	CATATWESETQYF	TGTGCCACCGCCACATGGGAGTCGGAGACCCAGTACTTC
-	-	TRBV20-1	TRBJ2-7	CSAKFVYEQYF	TGCAGTGCTAAATTTGTCTACGAGCAGTACTTC
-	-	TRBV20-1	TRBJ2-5	CSARVSPQETQYF	TGCAGTGCTAGAGTCTCTCCCCAAGAGACCCAGTACTTC
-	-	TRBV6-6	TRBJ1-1	CASSYTEAFF	TGTGCCAGCAGCTACACTGAAGCTTTCTTT
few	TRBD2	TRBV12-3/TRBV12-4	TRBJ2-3	CASLAGSTDTQYF	TGTGCCAGCCTAGCGGGAAGCACAGATACGCAGTATTTT
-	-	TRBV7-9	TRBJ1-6	CASSLDPGSSPLHF	TGTGCCAGCAGCTTAGACCCAGGGAGTTCACCCCTCCACTTT
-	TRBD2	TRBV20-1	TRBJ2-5	CSARQAGTRPETQYF	TGCAGTGCTAGACAGGCCGGGACTAGGCCAGAGACCCAGTACTTC
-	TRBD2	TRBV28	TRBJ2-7	CASSLVMVAGPYEQYF	TGTGCCAGCAGTTTGGTTATGGTAGCGGGGCCCTACGAGCAGTACTTC
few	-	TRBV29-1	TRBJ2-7	CSAHGGFARGSYEQYF	TGCAGCGCCCATGGGGGTTTTGCCAGGGGATCCTACGAGCAGTACTTC
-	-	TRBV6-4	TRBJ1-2	CASSAGGQGTHYGYTF	TGTGCCAGCAGCGCGGGAGGGCAGGGGACACACTATGGCTACACCTTC
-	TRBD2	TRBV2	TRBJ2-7	CASSGAGGPYEQYF	TGTGCCAGCAGTGGGGCGGGAGGTCCCTACGAGCAGTACTTC
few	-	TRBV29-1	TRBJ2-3	CSAGTGERLDTQYF	TGCAGCGCCGGGACTGGAGAGAGATTGGATACGCAGTATTTT
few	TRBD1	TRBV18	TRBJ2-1	CASSPRQGTYNEQFF	TGTGCCAGCTCACCACGACAGGGGACCTACAATGAGCAGTTCTTC
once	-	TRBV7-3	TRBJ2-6	CASSLKTSGANVPTF	TGTGCCAGCAGCTTAAAAACCTCTGGGGCCAACGTCCCGACTTTC
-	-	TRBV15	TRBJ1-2	CVTSRGSIWGYTF	TGTGTCACCAGCAGAGGGTCCATTTGGGGCTACACCTTC
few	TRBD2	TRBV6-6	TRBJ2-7	CASSYPTSGEAYEQYF	TGTGCCAGCAGTTACCCTACTAGCGGGGAGGCCTACGAGCAGTACTTC
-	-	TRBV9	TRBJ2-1	CASSASYYNEQFF	TGTGCCAGCAGCGCCTCCTATTACAATGAGCAGTTCTTC
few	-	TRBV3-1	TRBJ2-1	CASSQDPAGDYNEQFF	TGTGCCAGCAGCCAAGACCCCGCGGGTGATTACAATGAGCAGTTCTTC
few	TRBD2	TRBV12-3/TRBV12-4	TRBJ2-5	CASSPGLAEQETQYF	TGTGCCAGCAGTCCGGGACTAGCGGAACAAGAGACCCAGTACTTC
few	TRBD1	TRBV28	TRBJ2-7	CASSASQGRNYEQYF	TGTGCCAGCAGTGCATCACAGGGGCGAAACTACGAGCAGTACTTC
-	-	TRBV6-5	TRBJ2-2	CASSYEGSTGELFF	TGTGCCAGCAGTTACGAAGGCAGCACCGGGGAGCTGTTTTTT
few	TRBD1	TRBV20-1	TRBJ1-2	CSAGKTGNYGYTF	TGCAGTGCTGGAAAGACAGGGAACTATGGCTACACCTTC
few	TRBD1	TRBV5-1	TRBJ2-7	CASSEDRVSYEQYF	TGCGCCAGCAGCGAGGACAGGGTATCGTACGAGCAGTACTTC